Below, one TCR beta chain is given with its context. The antigen remains undetermined. This CDR3 comprises 14 residues. Per the germline V gene, CDR1 is LNHDA and CDR2 is SQIVND (reference sequence). Trimming pared 9 bases from V and 5 bases from J, leaving 16 bases between. PCR involved 60 Vbeta and 13 Jbeta primers. Measured with immunoSEQ multiplex PCR; TCRdb has only the in-frame clones, and not every one. The table has just over 85,000 clones, around three quarters seen once; the top ten hold 3%. The data are from a study of cytomegalovirus exposure and HLA in healthy donors. Study-wide context: Approximately 85 million unique TCRs from HLA-typed donors made up an early data release.

Study-wide results and limits: Among immune exposure information, only CMV serostatus was available.

The chain joins TRBV19 to TRBJ1-4; D might be TRBD1 (6 bases). Specimen: PBMCs. The receptor's source is a man aged 40-49 years in good health and CMV-seronegative. The CDR3 here is CASVGTPTNEKLFF. For the CDR3, the DNA is TGTGCCAGCGTAGGGACACCGACAAATGAAAAACTGTTTTTT.